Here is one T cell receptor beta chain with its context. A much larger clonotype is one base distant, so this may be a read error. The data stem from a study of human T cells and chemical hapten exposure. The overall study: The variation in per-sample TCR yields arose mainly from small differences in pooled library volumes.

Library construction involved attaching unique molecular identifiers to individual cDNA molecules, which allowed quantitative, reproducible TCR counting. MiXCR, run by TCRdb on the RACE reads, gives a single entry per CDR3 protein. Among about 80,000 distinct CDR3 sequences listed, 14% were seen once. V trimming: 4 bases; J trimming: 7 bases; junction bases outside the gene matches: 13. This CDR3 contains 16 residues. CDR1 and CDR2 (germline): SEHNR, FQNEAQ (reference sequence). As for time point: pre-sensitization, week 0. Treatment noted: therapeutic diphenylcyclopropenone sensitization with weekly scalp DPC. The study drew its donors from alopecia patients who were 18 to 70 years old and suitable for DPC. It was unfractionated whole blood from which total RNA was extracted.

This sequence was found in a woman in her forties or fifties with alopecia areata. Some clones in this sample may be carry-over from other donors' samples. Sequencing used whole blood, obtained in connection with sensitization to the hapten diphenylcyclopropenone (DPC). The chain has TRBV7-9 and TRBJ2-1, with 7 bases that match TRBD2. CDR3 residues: CASSSKLAKQKNEQFF. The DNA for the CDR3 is TGTGCCAGCAGCTCAAAACTAGCGAAGCAGAAGAATGAGCAGTTCTTC.